This record concerns one TCR beta chain sequence. The data originate from a study of cytomegalovirus exposure and HLA in healthy donors. PCR primers comprised 60 Vbeta and 13 Jbeta primers. Libraries were prepared by immunoSEQ multiplex PCR; TCRdb keeps only in-frame clonotypes and omits some of them. The sample includes 120,000 or so clones, 77% of them seen just once. The CDR3 loop spans 15 amino acids. The germline gives CDR1 SQVTM, CDR2 ANQGSEA. Trimming at V came to 3 bases and at J to 3 bases, leaving 7 bases not matched to a gene. This TCR was sampled from a man younger than 35 in good health and CMV-seropositive. Sequencing was performed on PBMCs. The V call is TRBV29-1, the J call TRBJ2-7; TRBD2 matches at 11 bases. CDR3 in DNA: TGCAGCGTTGAGGATAGCGGGAGGGCCAGCTACGAGCAGTACTTC. The encoded protein is CSVEDSGRASYEQYF.